These 17 T cell receptor beta chains originate from one sample sequenced in a study of T cell repertoires in cytomegalovirus infection. TCRdb re-called the reads with MiXCR, one entry per CDR3 protein. The top ten hold 7.5% to 9% of the sample, which has 630,000 or so distinct CDR3 sequences, approximately 25% seen once. What was sequenced was CD8+ T cells from PBMCs. All receptors derive from a human donor in good health (CMV status not recorded). Some clones in this sample may be carry-over from other donors' samples.

The chain recombines TRBV29-1 with TRBJ2-7; tentatively, D is TRBD1 (5 bases). The CDR3 is 13 amino acids. Per the germline V gene, CDR1 is SQVTM and CDR2 is ANQGSEA. V was pared by 2 bases and J by 3 bases, with 11 bases between. In DNA, the CDR3 is TGCAGCGTTGAAACAGGCAGCCACTACGAGCAGTACTTC. Translation: CSVETGSHYEQYF.

The rearrangement links TRBV10-3 to TRBJ2-7, with 12 positions matching TRBD2. With V trimmed by 4 bases and J by 3 bases, 7 bases remained unmatched. Germline V lookup: CDR1 ENHRY, CDR2 SYGVKD. The CDR3 covers 16 residues. Written as DNA, the CDR3 is TGTGCCATCAGTGGCCATCGGACTAGCGGGGACTACGAGCAGTACTTC. This gives the protein CAISGHRTSGDYEQYF.

This clonotype was seen a handful of times. CDR3 residues: CASSYSELAGGKNEQFF. The CDR3 DNA reads TGTGCCAGCAGTTACTCCGAACTAGCGGGGGGGAAAAATGAGCAGTTCTTC. The genes are TRBV6-5 and TRBJ2-1, with 13 bases fitting TRBD2. Germline loops: CDR1 MNHEY, CDR2 SVGAGI. The junction had 6 bases not matched to a gene; V was cut back by 0 bases and J by 7 bases. The CDR3 contains 17 residues.

In this sample, this clonotype turned up a few times. V usage is TRBV4-1 and J usage is TRBJ1-1; no reliable D call. Deletions cut 4 bases from V and 1 base from J, with 13 bases between. The CDR3 contains 15 residues. Germline V CDR1 and CDR2: MGHRA, YSYEKL. The CDR3 is CASSLVRNTNTEAFF. In nucleotides, the CDR3 is TGCGCCAGCAGCCTGGTGAGGAACACGAACACTGAAGCTTTCTTT.

The CDR3 sequence: CASSLDAGAWGANVLTF. CDR3 nucleotides: TGTGCCAGCAGCTTGGATGCAGGCGCTTGGGGGGCCAACGTCCTGACTTTC. The rearrangement joins TRBV5-6 to TRBJ2-6; D is ambiguous. The CDR3 sequence is 17 residues long. Trimming shortened V by 0 bases and J by 4 bases, and 14 bases separated the two germline ends. Germline loops: CDR1 SGHDT, CDR2 YYEEEE.

This clonotype was observed a few times. This chain connects TRBV14 to TRBJ1-2; perhaps TRBD1 as D (6 bases). The germline V gene has CDR1 SGHDN and CDR2 FVKESK. The germline V and J ends were trimmed by 3 bases and 6 bases, with 20 bases remaining between them. The CDR3 is made up of 16 amino acids. The CDR3 loop is CASSQGGTLHRHGYTF. CDR3 DNA sequence: TGTGCCAGCAGCCAGGGGGGCACACTGCACCGACATGGCTACACCTTC.

This clonotype came up many times. This chain joins TRBV7-6 and TRBJ2-6; 8 nucleotides line up with TRBD1. This CDR3 is 17 amino acids long. J lost 3 bases, V lost 5 bases, and 9 bases had no gene match. Germline V CDR1 and CDR2: SGHVS, FNYEAQ. CDR3 DNA sequence: TGTGCCAGCAGCCAAATAGCCAGGGGGCTTGGGGCCAACGTCCTGACTTTC. Translated, it gives CASSQIARGLGANVLTF.

The sample holds many counts of this clonotype. The V call is TRBV7-2, the J call TRBJ2-3; D remains ambiguous. Per the germline V gene, CDR1 is SGHTA and CDR2 is FQGNSA. CDR3 length: 12 amino acids. V lost 5 bases to trimming and J lost 4 bases, with 7 bases between them. CDR3: CASSRVADTQYF. For the CDR3, the DNA is TGTGCCAGCAGCCGTGTTGCAGATACGCAGTATTTT.

About this clonotype itself: A much larger clonotype is one base distant, so this may be a read error. V and J are TRBV7-3 and TRBJ2-1; 11 bases are shared with TRBD2. V was clipped by 5 bases and J by 4 bases; unmatched bases: 7. CDR3 size: 16 residues. Germline values: CDR1 SGHTA, CDR2 FQGTGA. As DNA, the CDR3 is TGTGCCAGCAGCGGGGAACTAGCGGGGGATTACAATGAGCAGTTCTTC. Protein: CASSGELAGDYNEQFF.

This clonotype was observed many times. The chain links TRBV6-1 to TRBJ2-7; 8 positions agree with TRBD1. V trimming: 4 bases; J trimming: 4 bases; junction bases outside the gene matches: 3. The V gene's germline CDR1 is MNHNS and CDR2 SASEGT. The CDR3 loop spans 13 amino acids. DNA of the CDR3: TGTGCCAGCAGTGTCGACAGGGGATACGAGCAGTACTTC. Translated: CASSVDRGYEQYF.

In its sample, this clonotype was seen a few times. The J gene is TRBJ2-7, the V gene TRBV28, with D perhaps TRBD1 (6 bases). V lost 5 bases and J 5 bases, leaving 28 bases between the germline ends. The CDR3 extends over 18 amino acids. CDR1 MDHEN and CDR2 SYDVKM come from the germline V gene. The CDR3 DNA reads as TGTGCCAGCAGTAAATTTGACAGGATTACGTTAGGAACCCACGAGCAGTACGTC. This encodes CASSKFDRITLGTHEQYV.

This clonotype appeared many times. The chain carries TRBV7-2 and TRBJ2-1, with 8 bases fitting TRBD2. CDR3 length equals 15 residues. Trimming cost V 1 base and J 4 bases; bases outside gene matches: 3. Germline V gene data show CDR1 as SGHTA and CDR2 as FQGNSA. CDR3 region: CASSLGAGVYNEQFF. The CDR3 DNA reads as TGTGCCAGCAGCTTAGGAGCGGGGGTTTACAATGAGCAGTTCTTC.

This clonotype was counted at least ten times. This chain joins TRBV7-2 and TRBJ2-7; tentatively, D is TRBD1 (5 bases). This CDR3 region has 13 residues. Germline V lookup: CDR1 SGHTA, CDR2 FQGNSA. Trimming left V 5 bases short and J 4 bases short, with 12 bases between. The CDR3 sequence: CASSPYSGYEQYF. CDR3 nucleotide sequence: TGTGCCAGCAGCCCTTATTCAGGGTACGAGCAGTACTTC.

This clonotype was picked up one time. V usage is TRBV28 and J usage is TRBJ1-2; D possibly corresponds to TRBD1 (6 bases). The germline V gene encodes CDR1 MDHEN and CDR2 SYDVKM. This CDR3 contains 18 residues. V lost 7 bases and J 0 bases, leaving 24 bases between the germline ends. CDR3 bases: TGTGCCAGCACCCCCCATTATCCGGGACACTTCTCTAACTATGGCTACACCTTC. Amino acids: CASTPHYPGHFSNYGYTF.

The J gene is TRBJ2-7, the V gene TRBV28, with 9 bases identical to TRBD1. With 6 bases clipped from V and 2 bases from J, the junction kept 8 bases outside the gene matches. The length of the CDR3 is 15 residues. Germline V gives CDR1 MDHEN, CDR2 SYDVKM. CDR3 region: CASSTRTGVAYEQYF. The DNA of the CDR3 is TGTGCCAGCAGCACGAGGACAGGGGTAGCCTACGAGCAGTACTTC.

This chain uses TRBV7-9 with TRBJ2-7; D may be TRBD1 (6 bases). In germline, CDR1 is SEHNR, CDR2 FQNEAQ (reference sequence). The CDR3 totals 12 residues. As DNA, the CDR3 is TGTGTCAGCAGCTCACAGGGATACGAGCAGTACGTC. It specifies CVSSSQGYEQYV.

The chain couples TRBV9 to TRBJ1-1; weak D call: TRBD1 (5 bases). CDR3 length: 13 residues. Per the germline V gene, CDR1 is SGDLS and CDR2 is YYNGEE. V lost 7 bases, J lost 6 bases, and 16 bases lay in between. In DNA, the CDR3 is TGTGCCAGCTCGGTTTTAGGGGACGCTGAAGCTTTCTTT. This codes for CASSVLGDAEAFF.